Listed here are 11 T cell receptor beta chains from one sample, sequenced in a study of T-cell reconstitution after alpha-beta-depleted transplantation in children. This sample's TCRbeta library carried unique molecular identifier barcodes. TCRdb re-derived calls from the PCR reads in MiXCR, one entry per CDR3 protein. The table has approximately 210,000 distinct CDR3 sequences, approximately 17% seen once. Sequences were derived from PBMCs, mostly from graft donor cells, sampled 360 days after TCRalphabeta/CD19-depleted stem cell transplant. The receptors stem from a male patient aged 2 to 10 who had a stem cell transplant for acute lymphoblastic leukemia, so the T cells may come from the graft donor.

In its sample, this clonotype was seen a few times. The V call is TRBV20-1, the J call TRBJ1-5, with TRBD1 matching over 8 bases. Germline V CDR1 and CDR2: DFQATT, SNEGSKA (reference sequence). The CDR3 totals 12 residues. The J segment lost 8 bases and the V segment lost 6 bases, leaving 6 bases of the junction unmatched. The CDR3 spells CSAGTGLEPQHF. DNA for the CDR3: TGCAGTGCCGGGACAGGTTTGGAGCCCCAGCATTTT.

This clonotype was recorded many times. The chain uses TRBV12-3 or TRBV12-4 and TRBJ2-5; 9 nucleotides agree with TRBD1. V was clipped by 5 bases and J by 5 bases; unmatched bases: 6. The CDR3 has 14 amino acids. The CDR3 loop reads CASSPGQGLETQYF. In DNA, the CDR3 is TGTGCCAGCAGTCCGGGACAGGGTTTGGAGACCCAGTACTTC.

V is TRBV12-3 or TRBV12-4 and J is TRBJ1-2, with D perhaps TRBD1 (6 bases). V shed 7 bases and J shed 6 bases, with 15 bases lying between them. This CDR3 region has 13 residues. DNA for the CDR3: TGTGCCAGCAAACCTTCCGGACAGCATGGCTACACCTTC. This gives the protein CASKPSGQHGYTF.

The chain has TRBV4-1 and TRBJ2-5; the D call may be TRBD1 or TRBD2 (5 bases each). V lost 0 bases to trimming and J lost 4 bases, with 9 bases between them. Germline V gene sequence: CDR1 MGHRA, CDR2 YSYEKL. CDR3 length equals 14 residues. Here the CDR3 DNA reads TGCGCCAGCAGCCAAGATCCAGGGAGAGAGACCCAGTACTTC. It codes for CASSQDPGRETQYF.

This clonotype was seen a handful of times. This chain connects TRBV10-3 to TRBJ2-3; D unresolved. Germline lookup yields CDR1 ENHRY and CDR2 SYGVKD. The ends were cut back, 6 bases at V and 2 bases at J, with 6 bases in the middle. This CDR3 has 12 amino acids. The CDR3 loop reads CAIRNTTDTQYF. Here the CDR3 DNA reads TGTGCCATCAGAAATACCACAGATACGCAGTATTTT.

The chain combines TRBV6-1 with TRBJ2-6; the D is unclear. V was shortened by 8 bases and J by 3 bases, with 11 bases between the two germline ends. Germline-derived CDR1 and CDR2 are MNHNS and SASEGT. The length of the CDR3 is 14 residues. The CDR3 DNA reads TGTGCCAGCTGCAGTTTCTATGGGGCCAACGTCCTGACTTTC. This encodes CASCSFYGANVLTF.

This clonotype was observed a few times. This chain joins TRBV28 and TRBJ2-3; 9 bases are shared with TRBD2. This CDR3 contains 14 residues. Trimming cost V 6 bases and J 1 base; bases outside gene matches: 2. In germline, CDR1 is MDHEN, CDR2 SYDVKM. CDR3 sequence: CASRLAGGTDTQYF. DNA of the CDR3: TGTGCCAGCAGATTAGCGGGGGGCACAGATACGCAGTATTTT.

V is TRBV7-6 and J is TRBJ2-3; 11 bases align to TRBD2. CDR1 SGHVS and CDR2 FNYEAQ come from the germline V gene. V was clipped by 5 bases and J by 3 bases; unmatched bases: 10. The CDR3 length is 17 residues. For the CDR3, the DNA is TGTGCCAGCAGCCCGGTGGCTAGCGGGAGGATAACAGATACGCAGTATTTT. It is translated as CASSPVASGRITDTQYF.

This clonotype was counted between two and nine times. The gene calls are TRBV7-3 and TRBJ2-1; the match to TRBD2 covers 12 bases. The CDR3 extends over 16 amino acids. Per germline, CDR1 SGHTA and CDR2 FQGTGA. J was trimmed by 8 bases and V by 3 bases; bases with no gene match: 8. The CDR3 DNA follows: TGTGCCAGCAGCTTCGATGGGACTAGCGGGCGCGATGAGCAGTTCTTC. Its protein product is CASSFDGTSGRDEQFF.

Only a few counts were recorded for this clonotype. The chain combines TRBV5-1 with TRBJ2-7; D perhaps matches TRBD2 (5 bases). The germline CDR1 and CDR2 sequences are SGHRS and YFSETQ. The V gene lost 3 bases and the J gene lost 3 bases, with 13 bases spanning the gap. This CDR3 has 14 amino acids. CDR3: CASSSLAVGYEQYF. The CDR3 bases are TGCGCCAGCAGCTCTCTAGCTGTTGGCTACGAGCAGTACTTC.

The V and J genes are TRBV12-3 or TRBV12-4 and TRBJ2-6; no reliable D call. The CDR3 runs 18 residues. Between the trimmed V and J ends, which lost 11 bases and 0 bases, there was a span of 23 bases. CDR3 loop: CAFSYSVLTGSGANVLTF. The CDR3 bases are TGTGCCTTCAGCTACTCGGTACTGACCGGCTCTGGGGCCAACGTCCTGACTTTC.